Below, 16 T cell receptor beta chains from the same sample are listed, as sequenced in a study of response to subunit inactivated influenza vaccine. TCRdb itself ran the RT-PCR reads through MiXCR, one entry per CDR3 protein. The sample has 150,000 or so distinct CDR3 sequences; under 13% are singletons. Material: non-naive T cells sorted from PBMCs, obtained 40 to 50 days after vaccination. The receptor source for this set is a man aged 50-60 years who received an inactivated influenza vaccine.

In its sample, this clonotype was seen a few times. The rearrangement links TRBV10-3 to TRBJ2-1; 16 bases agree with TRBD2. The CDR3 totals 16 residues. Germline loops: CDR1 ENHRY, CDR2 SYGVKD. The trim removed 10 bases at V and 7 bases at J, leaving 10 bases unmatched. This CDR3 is CASAGLAGGPWNEQFF. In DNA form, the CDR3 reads TGTGCCAGCGCGGGACTAGCGGGAGGGCCGTGGAATGAGCAGTTCTTC.

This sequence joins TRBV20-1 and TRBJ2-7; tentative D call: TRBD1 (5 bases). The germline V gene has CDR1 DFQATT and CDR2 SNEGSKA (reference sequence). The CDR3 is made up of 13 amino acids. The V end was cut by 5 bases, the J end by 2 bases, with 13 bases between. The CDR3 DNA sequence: TGCAGTGCTTGGACATCTGGAACCTACGAGCAGTACTTC. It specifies CSAWTSGTYEQYF.

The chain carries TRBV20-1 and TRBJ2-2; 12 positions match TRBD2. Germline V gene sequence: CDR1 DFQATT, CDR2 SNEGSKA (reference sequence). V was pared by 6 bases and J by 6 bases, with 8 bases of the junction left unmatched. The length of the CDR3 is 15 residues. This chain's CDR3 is CSARRTSGNSGELFF. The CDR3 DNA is TGCAGTGCCCGGAGGACTAGCGGGAATTCCGGGGAGCTGTTTTTT.

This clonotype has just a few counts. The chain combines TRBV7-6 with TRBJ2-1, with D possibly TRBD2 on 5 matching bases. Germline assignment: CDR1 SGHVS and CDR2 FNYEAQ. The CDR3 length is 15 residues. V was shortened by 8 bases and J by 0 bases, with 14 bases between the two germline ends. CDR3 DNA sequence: TGTGCCAGCTCCGTAACGGGGAGCTCCTACAATGAGCAGTTCTTC. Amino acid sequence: CASSVTGSSYNEQFF.

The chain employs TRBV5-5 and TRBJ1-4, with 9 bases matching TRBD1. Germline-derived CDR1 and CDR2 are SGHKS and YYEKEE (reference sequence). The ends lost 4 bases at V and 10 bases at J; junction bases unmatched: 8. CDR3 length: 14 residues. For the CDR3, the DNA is TGTGCCAGCAGCACGGGACAGGGTGGTGGAAAACTGTTTTTT. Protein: CASSTGQGGGKLFF. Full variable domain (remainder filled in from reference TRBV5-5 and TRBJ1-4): DAGVTQSPTHLIKTRGQQVTLRCSPISGHKSVSWYQQVLGQGPQFIFQYYEKEERGRGNFPDRFSARQFPNYSSELNVNALLLGDSALYLCASSTGQGGGKLFFGSGTQLSVL.

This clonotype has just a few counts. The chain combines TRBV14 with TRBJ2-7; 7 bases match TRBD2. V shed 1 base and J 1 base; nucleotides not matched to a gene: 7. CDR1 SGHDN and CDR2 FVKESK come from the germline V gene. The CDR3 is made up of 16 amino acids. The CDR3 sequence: CASSQGGGRGSYEQYF. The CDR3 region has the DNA TGTGCCAGCAGCCAAGGCGGCGGGAGAGGTTCCTACGAGCAGTACTTC.

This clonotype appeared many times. CDR3 region: CSVGGQGARSYEQFF. CDR3 DNA sequence: TGCAGCGTCGGAGGACAGGGGGCGCGGTCCTATGAGCAGTTCTTC. The chain recombines TRBV29-1 with TRBJ2-1; the match to TRBD1 covers 11 bases. The V and J ends lost 6 bases and 8 bases, in that order; junction bases with no gene match: 12. Germline CDR1 SQVTM, CDR2 ANQGSEA. The CDR3 contains 15 residues.

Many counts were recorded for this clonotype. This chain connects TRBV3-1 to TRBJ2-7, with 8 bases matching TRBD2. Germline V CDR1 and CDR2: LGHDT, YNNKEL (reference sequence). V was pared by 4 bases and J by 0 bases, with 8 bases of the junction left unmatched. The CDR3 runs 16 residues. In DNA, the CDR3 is TGTGCCAGCAGCCGCCTTCTTACTAGCGGCTCCTACGAGCAGTACTTC. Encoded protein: CASSRLLTSGSYEQYF.

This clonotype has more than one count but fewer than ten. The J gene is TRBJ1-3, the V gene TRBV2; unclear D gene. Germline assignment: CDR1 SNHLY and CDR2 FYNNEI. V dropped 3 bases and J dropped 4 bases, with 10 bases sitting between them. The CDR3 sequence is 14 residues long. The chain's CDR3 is CASSDRAGGNTIYF. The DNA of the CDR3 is TGTGCCAGCAGTGACCGGGCGGGCGGAAACACCATATATTTT.

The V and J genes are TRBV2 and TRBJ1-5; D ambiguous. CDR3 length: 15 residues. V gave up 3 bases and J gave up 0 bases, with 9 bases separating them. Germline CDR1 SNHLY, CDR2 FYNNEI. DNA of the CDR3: TGTGCCAGCAGTGATCTGGTGGGTAGCAATCAGCCCCAGCATTTT. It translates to CASSDLVGSNQPQHF. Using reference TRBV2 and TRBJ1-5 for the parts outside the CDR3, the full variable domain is EPEVTQTPSHQVTQMGQEVILRCVPISNHLYFYWYRQILGQKVEFLVSFYNNEISEKSEIFDDQFSVERPDGSNFTLKIRSTKLEDSAMYFCASSDLVGSNQPQHFGDGTRLSIL.

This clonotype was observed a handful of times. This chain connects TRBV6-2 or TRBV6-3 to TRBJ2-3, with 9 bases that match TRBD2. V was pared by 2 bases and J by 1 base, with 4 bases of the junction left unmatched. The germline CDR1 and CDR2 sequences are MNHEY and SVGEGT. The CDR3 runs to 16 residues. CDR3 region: CASSYRAGGGTDTQYF. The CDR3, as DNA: TGTGCCAGCAGTTACAGGGCGGGAGGGGGCACAGATACGCAGTATTTT.

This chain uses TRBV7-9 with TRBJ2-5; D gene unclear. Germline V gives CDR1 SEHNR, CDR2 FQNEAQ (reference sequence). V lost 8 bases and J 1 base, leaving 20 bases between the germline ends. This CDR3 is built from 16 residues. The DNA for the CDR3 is TGTGCCAGCGACCAAGTCGGGCAGCAGACCCAAGAGACCCAGTACTTC. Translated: CASDQVGQQTQETQYF.

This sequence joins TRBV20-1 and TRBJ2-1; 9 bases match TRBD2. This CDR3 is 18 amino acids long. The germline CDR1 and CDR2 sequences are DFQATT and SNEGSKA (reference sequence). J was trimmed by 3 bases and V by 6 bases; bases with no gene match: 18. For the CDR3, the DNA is TGCAGTGCCCCCGCCCGGGAGGTGGCGGGAGGGAACTACAATGAGCAGTTCTTC. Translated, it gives CSAPAREVAGGNYNEQFF.

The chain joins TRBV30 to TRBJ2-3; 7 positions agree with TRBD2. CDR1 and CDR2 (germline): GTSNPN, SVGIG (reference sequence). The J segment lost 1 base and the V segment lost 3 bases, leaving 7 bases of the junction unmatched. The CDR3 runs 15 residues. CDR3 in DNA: TGTGCCTGGAGGCCCATAGCGGGCGGCACAGATACGCAGTATTTT. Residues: CAWRPIAGGTDTQYF.

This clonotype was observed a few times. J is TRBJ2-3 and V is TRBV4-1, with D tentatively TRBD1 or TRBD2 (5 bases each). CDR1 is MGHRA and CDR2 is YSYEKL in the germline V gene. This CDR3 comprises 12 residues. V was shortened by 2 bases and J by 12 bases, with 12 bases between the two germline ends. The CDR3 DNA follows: TGCGCCAGCAGCCAATCCGGGACCGGACAGTATTTT. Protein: CASSQSGTGQYF.

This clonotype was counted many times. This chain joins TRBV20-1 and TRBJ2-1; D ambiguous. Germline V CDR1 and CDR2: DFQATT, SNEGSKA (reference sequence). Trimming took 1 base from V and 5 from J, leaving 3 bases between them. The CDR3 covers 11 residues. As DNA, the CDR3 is TGCAGTGCTAGAGCGAACAATGAGCAGTTCTTC. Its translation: CSARANNEQFF.